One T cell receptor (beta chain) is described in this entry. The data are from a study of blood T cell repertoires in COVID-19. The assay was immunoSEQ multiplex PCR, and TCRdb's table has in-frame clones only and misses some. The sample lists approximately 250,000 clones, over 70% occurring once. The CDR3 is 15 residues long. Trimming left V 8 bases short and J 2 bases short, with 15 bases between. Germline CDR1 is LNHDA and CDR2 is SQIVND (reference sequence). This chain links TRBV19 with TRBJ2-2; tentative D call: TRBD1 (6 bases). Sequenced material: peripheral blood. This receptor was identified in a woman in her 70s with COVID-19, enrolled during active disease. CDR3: CASQFRGPNTGELFF. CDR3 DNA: TGTGCCAGTCAATTCAGGGGCCCTAACACCGGGGAGCTGTTTTTT.